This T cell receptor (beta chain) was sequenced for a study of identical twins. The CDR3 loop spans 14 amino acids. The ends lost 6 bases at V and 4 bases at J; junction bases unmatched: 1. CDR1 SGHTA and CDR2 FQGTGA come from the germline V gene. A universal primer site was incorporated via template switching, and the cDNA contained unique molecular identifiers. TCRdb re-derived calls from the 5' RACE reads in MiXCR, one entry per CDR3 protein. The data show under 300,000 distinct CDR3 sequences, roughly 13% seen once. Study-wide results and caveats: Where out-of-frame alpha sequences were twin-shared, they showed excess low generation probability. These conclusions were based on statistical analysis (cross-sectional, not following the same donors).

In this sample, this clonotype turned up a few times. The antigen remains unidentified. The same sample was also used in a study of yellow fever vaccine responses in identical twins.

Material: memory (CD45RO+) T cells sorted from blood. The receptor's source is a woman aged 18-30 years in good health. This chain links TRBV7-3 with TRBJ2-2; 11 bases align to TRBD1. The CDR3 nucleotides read TGTGCCAGCAGGGGACAGGGGGGCACCGGGGAGCTGTTTTTT. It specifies CASRGQGGTGELFF.